This T cell receptor (beta chain) was sequenced during a study of T cells in Graves' hyperthyroidism and ophthalmopathy (dated by TCRdb to between 2018 and 2021). Looking at the study overall: Peripheral blood was collected at initial diagnosis, before any treatment. TCR Vbeta CDR3 sequencing of roughly 140 peripheral blood samples (under 45 ophthalmopathy, 75 to 80 hyperthyroidism and approximately 17 progressor patients) is reported in the paper. The 75 to 100 discovery patients were divided at random into training and test sets in a 7:3 ratio. An independent validation cohort of under 20 hyperthyroidism patients and 17 patients who later progressed to ophthalmopathy tested prospective prediction of ophthalmopathy. TCR V-J signatures able to tell the groups apart were searched for in a discovery cohort of more than 90 patients, of whom 40 to 45 had Graves' ophthalmopathy and more than 55 had stable Graves' hyperthyroidism. Following sampling, methimazole starting at 30 mg daily was given to hyperthyroidism patients, and high-dose intravenous methylprednisolone was given to ophthalmopathy patients. Thyroid tissue and blood T-cell repertoires from roughly 6 Graves' hyperthyroidism patients were also compared in the study. Overall results and qualifications from the work: Most expanded thyroid clonotypes (frequency above 0.001) were also detected in blood, a finding suggesting that blood repertoires may reflect thyroid immune responses. Ophthalmopathy was separated from stable hyperthyroidism by a 13 V-J signature model, with approximately 86% sensitivity and roughly 84% specificity obtained in cross-validation and 80%/75% obtained in testing. Sample size was not statistically predetermined, and blinding of investigators to group allocation was not performed. During validation, the model predicted progression to ophthalmopathy a median of approximately 7 months ahead of onset, with roughly 65% sensitivity and more than 72% specificity.

The TCR beta CDR3 regions were amplified from RNA transcripts. The TCR CDR3 was subjected to a first round of RT-PCR using the HTBI primer set and the Qiagen OneStep RT-PCR kit. Libraries were constructed in a second round of multiplex PCR, after which size selection and purification were performed. Paired-end sequencing of the libraries was performed with 100 bp reads on an Illumina HiSeq2000. As for the original processing: SOAPnuke was used to process the raw data, removing reads that contained adapters or uncalled bases, had a mean Phred below 15, or lacked an exact match to the constant primer or identifier. COPE v1.2.5 was used to merge the high-quality paired reads, and each unique nucleotide sequence was defined as a clonotype. MiTCR v1.1 was used to align the clonotypes against IMGT TRBV, TRBD and TRBJ reference segments. The analysis included only V-J combinations with a frequency above 0.0001, which together covered more than 98% of the repertoires. A TCS score was defined as the ratio of F50 (clonal expansion) to E x V (chaos), with BLOSUM62-based TCRdist applied between CDR3 peptides within each V-J. Welch's t-statistics and random forest reduced around 510 V-J features to 13, which were used in a naive Bayes classifier (R e1071). The similarity between thyroid and blood repertoires was quantified using the Morisita-Horn index. TCRdb redid the processing of the public reads, applying fastp at Q25 and MiXCR, and retained in-frame beta chains. Every distinct CDR3 protein forms one entry, paired with its most common genes and DNA. V and J calls and clone size were set by TCRdb, not the authors. The sample table records around 35,000 distinct CDR3 sequences; around 50% of these occur just once. The ten largest make up under 30% of the sample.

Concerning this clonotype itself: The antigen it binds to is not known. One base away there is no much larger clone; base qualities are not given.

Ophthalmopathy patients had moderately to severely active disease, Clinical Activity Score of at least 3, NOSPECS grade of at least 4, and duration under 3 months. Any patient with an uncontrolled infection, another autoimmune disease, pregnancy or lactation was excluded. Diagnoses were established on the basis of clinical symptoms, serum thyroxine and TRAb, thyroid ultrasound, and orbital computed tomography. PBMCs were separated from under 12 ml of fresh peripheral blood using Ficoll-Paque density gradient centrifugation. Total RNA was extracted using Trizol reagent, and RNA quality was assessed on an Agilent 2100 Bioanalyzer. From cysteine to phenylalanine, the CDR3 is 12 amino acids long. Left in the record is the CDR3 DNA by itself, 36 bases read in frame from the first base. The germline V and J ends show losses of 6 bases and 5 bases respectively, and no gene match explains 4 bases of the junction. CDR1 and CDR2 (SQVTM, ANQGSEA) derive from the germline V gene.

Rearrangement joined TRBV29-1 to TRBJ2-7; TRBD2 agrees with 10 junctional bases. This receptor was taken from a middle-aged woman with Graves' ophthalmopathy. Sample: blood. The base sequence is TGCAGCGTAGCGGGAGGGCCCCACGAGCAGTACTTC. This sequence encodes CSVAGGPHEQYF.